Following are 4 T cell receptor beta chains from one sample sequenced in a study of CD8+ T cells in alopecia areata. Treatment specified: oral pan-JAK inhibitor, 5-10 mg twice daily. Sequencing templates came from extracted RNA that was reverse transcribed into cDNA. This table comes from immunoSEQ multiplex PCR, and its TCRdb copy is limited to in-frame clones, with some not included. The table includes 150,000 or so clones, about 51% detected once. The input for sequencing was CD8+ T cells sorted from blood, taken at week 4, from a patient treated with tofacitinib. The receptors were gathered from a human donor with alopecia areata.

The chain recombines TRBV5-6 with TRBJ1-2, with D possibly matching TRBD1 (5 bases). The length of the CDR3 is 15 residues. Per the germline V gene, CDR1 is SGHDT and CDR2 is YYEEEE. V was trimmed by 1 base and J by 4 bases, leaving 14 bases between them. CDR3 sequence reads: CASSLSQGWIYGYTF. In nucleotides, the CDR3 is TGTGCCAGCAGCTTGTCCCAGGGATGGATCTATGGCTACACCTTC.

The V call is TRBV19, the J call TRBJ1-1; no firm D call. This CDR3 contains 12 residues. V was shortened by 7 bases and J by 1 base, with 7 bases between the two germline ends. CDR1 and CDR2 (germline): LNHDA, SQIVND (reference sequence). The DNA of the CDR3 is TGTGCCAGTACATTAACGAACACTGAAGCTTTCTTT. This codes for CASTLTNTEAFF.

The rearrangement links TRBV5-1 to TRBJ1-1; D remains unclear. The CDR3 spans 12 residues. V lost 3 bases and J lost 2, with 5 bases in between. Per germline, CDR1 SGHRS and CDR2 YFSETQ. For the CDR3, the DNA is TGCGCCAGCAGCTCGGAAAACACTGAAGCTTTCTTT. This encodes CASSSENTEAFF.

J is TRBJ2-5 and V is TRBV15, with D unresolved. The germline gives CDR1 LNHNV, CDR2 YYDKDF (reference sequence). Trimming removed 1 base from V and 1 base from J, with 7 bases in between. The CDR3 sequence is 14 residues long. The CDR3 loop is CATSRVPAQETQYF. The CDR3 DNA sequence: TGTGCCACCAGCAGAGTGCCAGCCCAAGAGACCCAGTACTTC.